The clone carrying this TCR beta chain was seen only a few times. No antigen is known for it. The data were taken from a study of identical twins. General study results and limits: While abundant cord blood beta clonotypes carried fewer insertions, memory repertoires showed no such pattern. Modelling approaches yielded underestimates of out-of-frame TCR alpha sharing between monozygotic twins.

A single record per CDR3 protein comes from TCRdb applying MiXCR to the 5' RACE reads. The repertoire includes more than 250,000 distinct CDR3 sequences, around 8.8% of them detected once, and 2.1% sits in the top ten. These data are also associated with another study on yellow fever vaccine responses in identical twins.

The sequence was obtained from a woman aged 18-29 years in good health. Input material: memory (CD45RO+) T cells sorted from blood.

The CDR3 region is CASHSSANYGYTF. CDR3 nucleotide sequence: TGCGCCAGTCACAGCTCAGCTAACTATGGCTACACCTTC. V gene TRBV10-2 combines with J gene TRBJ1-2; D is undetermined. From germline, CDR1 is WSHSY and CDR2 SAAADI. The CDR3 totals 13 residues. The ends were cut back, 9 bases at V and 0 bases at J, with 11 bases in the middle.